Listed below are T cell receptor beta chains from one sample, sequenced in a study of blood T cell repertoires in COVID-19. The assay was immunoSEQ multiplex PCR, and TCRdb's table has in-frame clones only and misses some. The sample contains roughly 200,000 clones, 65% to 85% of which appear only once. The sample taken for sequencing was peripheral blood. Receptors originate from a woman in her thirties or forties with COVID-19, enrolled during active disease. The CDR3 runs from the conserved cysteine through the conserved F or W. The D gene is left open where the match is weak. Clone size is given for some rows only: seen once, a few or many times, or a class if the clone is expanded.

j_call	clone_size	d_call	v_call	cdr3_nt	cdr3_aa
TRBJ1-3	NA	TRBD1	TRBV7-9	TGTGCCAGCAGCTTGGGGACAGTTAACTCTGGAAACACCATATATTTT	CASSLGTVNSGNTIYF
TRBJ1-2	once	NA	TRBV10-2	TGCGCCAGCATTCCAGGGAGGGCCACTTCGTATGGCTACACCTTC	CASIPGRATSYGYTF
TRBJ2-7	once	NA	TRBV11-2	TGTGCCAGCAGCTTAGATCCCCAGGGATCCTACGAGCAGTACTTC	CASSLDPQGSYEQYF
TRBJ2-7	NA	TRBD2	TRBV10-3	TGTGCCACCGGGACTAGCTTAGGGGAGCAGTACTTC	CATGTSLGEQYF
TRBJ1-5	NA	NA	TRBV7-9	TGTGCCAGCAGCTTAGGGAGTCAGCCCCAGCATTTT	CASSLGSQPQHF
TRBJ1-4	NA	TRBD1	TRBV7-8	TGTGCCAGCAGCTTAAACTTAAGGACAGGGGCTAGTGAAAAACTGTTTTTT	CASSLNLRTGASEKLFF
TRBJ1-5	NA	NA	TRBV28	TGTGCCAGCAGTTTATTTAGGGTAGCGAGCAATCAGCCCCAGCATTTT	CASSLFRVASNQPQHF
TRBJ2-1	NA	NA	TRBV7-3	TGTGCCAGCGCTAAGGAGCTCTACAATGAGCAGTTCTTC	CASAKELYNEQFF
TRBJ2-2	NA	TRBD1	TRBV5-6	TGTGCCAGCAGCCCGGCGGGACAGGGAAACACCGGGGAGCTGTTTTTT	CASSPAGQGNTGELFF
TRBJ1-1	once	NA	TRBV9	TGTGCCAGCAGCGCTTCGACAATTACTGGGGTGATTGAGGGTGAAGCTTTCTTT	CASSASTITGVIEGEAFF